Included here is one T cell receptor (beta chain) sequence, with context. V shed 4 bases and J shed 1 base, with 16 bases lying between them. This CDR3 has 16 amino acids. Germline loops: CDR1 MDHEN, CDR2 SYDVKM. TCRdb recomputed calls from the RT-PCR reads with MiXCR, one row per CDR3 protein. The data hold about 700,000 distinct CDR3 sequences, with more than 13% observed a single time. The sequence came from a female donor in good health, serving as a healthy control. This chain connects TRBV28 to TRBJ1-1, with D perhaps TRBD1 (6 bases). Sequencing was performed on memory CD4+ T cells from blood. The CDR3 loop is CASSSSTGSGNTEAFF. CDR3 DNA: TGTGCCAGCAGTTCCTCAACAGGGTCGGGGAACACTGAAGCTTTCTTT.